Each of the 17 T cell receptor beta chains below was sequenced from the same sample in a study of T cell responses to AZD1222 COVID-19 vaccine. Clones were read by immunoSEQ multiplex PCR, and TCRdb kept only the in-frame ones, dropping some. The sample lists 150,000 to 200,000 clones, 92% occurring once. This sample comprised peripheral blood, obtained on day 0 of MenACWY control vaccination. The receptors were sampled from an adult in good health.

This chain joins TRBV30 and TRBJ2-7; tentatively, D is TRBD1 (5 bases). This CDR3 region has 15 residues. V was shortened by 2 bases and J by 6 bases, with 20 bases between the two germline ends. Germline CDR1 and CDR2: GTSNPN and SVGIG (reference sequence). The CDR3 protein is CAWSSGVAGSTEQYF. The CDR3 DNA is TGTGCCTGGAGTAGTGGGGTAGCAGGGTCTACCGAGCAGTACTTC.

This chain uses TRBV7-9 with TRBJ2-3, with D unclear. Germline V gives CDR1 SEHNR, CDR2 FQNEAQ (reference sequence). Trimming left V 2 bases short and J 6 bases short, with 6 bases between. The CDR3 loop spans 12 amino acids. CDR3 protein: CASSLTYDTQYF. CDR3 DNA: TGTGCCAGCAGCTTAACATACGATACGCAGTATTTT. Filled out from reference TRBV7-9 and TRBJ2-3, the complete variable domain reads DTGVSQNPRHKITKRGQNVTFRCDPISEHNRLYWYRQTLGQGPEFLTYFQNEAQLEKSRLLSDRFSAERPKGSFSTLEIQRTEQGDSAMYLCASSLTYDTQYFGPGTRLTVL.

The V gene is TRBV19, the J gene TRBJ1-4; D not resolved. This CDR3 has 12 residues. Trimming pared 4 bases from V and 8 bases from J, leaving 8 bases between. In germline, CDR1 is LNHDA, CDR2 SQIVND (reference sequence). The CDR3 loop is CASSRPGEKLFF. The CDR3 coding sequence is TGTGCCAGTAGTAGGCCAGGAGAAAAACTGTTTTTT.

J is TRBJ2-3 and V is TRBV7-2, with D tentatively TRBD1 or TRBD2 (5 bases each). The CDR3 sequence is 12 residues long. The V gene's germline CDR1 is SGHTA and CDR2 FQGNSA. V was shortened by 3 bases and J by 9 bases, with 10 bases between the two germline ends. The CDR3 sequence is CASSLGERTQYF. CDR3 DNA sequence: TGTGCCAGCAGCTTGGGGGAGAGAACGCAGTATTTT.

The gene calls are TRBV6-2 or TRBV6-3 and TRBJ2-7; 7 bases map to TRBD2. Germline trimming cut 6 bases from V and 3 bases from J; bases unmatched to any gene: 14. From germline, CDR1 is MNHEY and CDR2 SVGEGT. CDR3 size: 16 residues. The CDR3 protein is CASSSPGGGKYYEQYF. The CDR3 DNA is TGTGCCAGCAGCTCCCCGGGGGGTGGAAAATACTACGAGCAGTACTTC.

The CDR3 sequence: CATSDPWGPSGETQYF. The CDR3 DNA follows: TGTGCCACCAGTGATCCATGGGGACCGTCAGGGGAGACCCAGTACTTC. The rearrangement uses TRBV24-1 and TRBJ2-5; D may be TRBD1 or TRBD2 (5 bases each). CDR3 size: 16 residues. Deletions cut 3 bases from V and 5 bases from J, with 18 bases between. Germline lookup yields CDR1 KGHDR and CDR2 SFDVKD.

The V gene is TRBV19, the J gene TRBJ1-2; 9 bases are a match to TRBD1. Germline V CDR1 and CDR2: LNHDA, SQIVND (reference sequence). V shed 8 bases and J 6 bases; nucleotides not matched to a gene: 13. The CDR3 is 15 residues long. The CDR3 here is CASSLLYRGLDGYTF. In DNA form, the CDR3 reads TGTGCCAGTTCTCTACTTTACAGGGGGCTGGATGGCTACACCTTC. Combining the CDR3 with reference TRBV19 and TRBJ1-2 gives the whole variable domain DGGITQSPKYLFRKEGQNVTLSCEQNLNHDAMYWYRQDPGQGLRLIYYSQIVNDFQKGDIAEGYSVSREKKESFPLTVTSAQKNPTAFYLCASSLLYRGLDGYTFGSGTRLTVV.

This chain joins TRBV7-8 and TRBJ1-4, with TRBD1 matching over 7 bases. The J segment lost 3 bases and the V segment lost 5 bases, leaving 9 bases of the junction unmatched. Per the germline V gene, CDR1 is SGHVS and CDR2 is FQNEAQ. The CDR3 contains 16 residues. For the CDR3, the DNA is TGTGCCAGCAGCCTAGGGTACAGGGGAGCTAATGAAAAACTGTTTTTT. Its protein product is CASSLGYRGANEKLFF.

J is TRBJ2-5 and V is TRBV28, with D possibly called TRBD1 or TRBD2 (6 bases each). The CDR3 spans 18 residues. From germline, CDR1 is MDHEN and CDR2 SYDVKM. With 5 bases removed from V and 5 bases from J, the gap between germline ends came to 27 bases. The CDR3 DNA is TGTGCCAGCAGTATAGCCGGTGGTCGGGGGCCACGAGTGGAGACCCAGTACTTC. It translates to CASSIAGGRGPRVETQYF.

The chain uses TRBV27 and TRBJ2-7, with 12 bases matching TRBD1. This CDR3 is built from 15 residues. Trimming took 4 bases from V and 6 from J; bases not matched to a gene: 7. Germline V gene sequence: CDR1 MNHEY, CDR2 SMNVEV (reference sequence). The CDR3 is CASSYSGQGAAEQYF. CDR3 sequence (DNA): TGTGCCAGCAGTTACTCGGGACAGGGGGCGGCCGAGCAGTACTTC.

The count of this clone is one. The chain uses TRBV5-1 and TRBJ1-5, with a tentative D call TRBD1 (5 bases). The CDR3 loop spans 15 amino acids. V dropped 2 bases and J dropped 4 bases, with 13 bases sitting between them. Germline V lookup: CDR1 SGHRS, CDR2 YFSETQ. The CDR3 DNA reads TGCGCCAGCAGCTTTGGTGGGGGAGGGAATCAGCCCCAGCATTTT. Protein sequence: CASSFGGGGNQPQHF.

This rearrangement joins TRBV19 to TRBJ2-1; possible D gene TRBD2, 6 bases. Germline CDR1 reads LNHDA; CDR2 reads SQIVND (reference sequence). Between the trimmed V and J ends, which lost 7 bases and 3 bases, there was a span of 13 bases. The CDR3 has 14 residues. The CDR3 DNA sequence: TGTGCCAGTATTAGGTGGGGGGTCTACAATGAGCAGTTCTTC. Its protein product is CASIRWGVYNEQFF.

This clone was seen once. The rearrangement joins TRBV27 to TRBJ1-2; D gene uncertain. Between the trimmed V and J ends, which lost 3 bases and 7 bases, there was a span of 18 bases. Germline loops: CDR1 MNHEY, CDR2 SMNVEV (reference sequence). This CDR3 spans 15 amino acids. CDR3 protein: CASSLTTGPSGGYTF. The CDR3 nucleotides are TGTGCCAGCAGTTTGACTACTGGGCCGTCGGGTGGCTACACCTTC.

This chain connects TRBV3-1 (or the pseudogene TRBV3-2) to TRBJ2-1; D ambiguous. The CDR3 is 13 amino acids. Trimming left V 4 bases short and J 2 bases short, with 6 bases between. CDR1 is LGHDT, CDR2 YNNKEL, per germline (reference sequence). CDR3 sequence: CASSRGPYNEQFF. The CDR3 DNA reads as TGTGCCAGCAGCCGTGGTCCCTACAATGAGCAGTTCTTC.

This rearrangement joins TRBV6-5 to TRBJ1-1; D is unclear. Germline values: CDR1 MNHEY, CDR2 SVGAGI. V gave up 8 bases and J gave up 5 bases, with 18 bases separating them. This CDR3 is 14 amino acids long. The CDR3 protein is CASGTLGGDTEAFF. The CDR3 DNA reads TGTGCCAGCGGCACTTTAGGAGGAGATACTGAAGCTTTCTTT.

This chain connects TRBV27 to TRBJ1-2; TRBD1 might be the D (6 bases). V gave up 8 bases and J gave up 8 bases, with 27 bases separating them. Per germline, CDR1 MNHEY and CDR2 SMNVEV (reference sequence). CDR3 size: 16 residues. CDR3: CASRDSGTRIQRGYTF. Written as DNA, the CDR3 is TGTGCCAGCCGGGACTCCGGGACACGAATCCAGAGAGGCTACACCTTC.

The V and J genes are TRBV7-8 and TRBJ1-1, with D possibly TRBD1 on 5 matching bases. The germline CDR1 and CDR2 sequences are SGHVS and FQNEAQ. This CDR3 is 15 amino acids long. The V end was cut by 5 bases, the J end by 7 bases, with 20 bases between. The CDR3 region has the DNA TGTGCCAGCAGCCGAACAGGACCCGTCGGAGGTGAAGCTTTCTTT. This gives the protein CASSRTGPVGGEAFF. Based on the CDR3 plus reference TRBV7-8 and TRBJ1-1, the full variable domain is GAGVSQSPRYKVAKRGQDVALRCDPISGHVSLFWYQQALGQGPEFLTYFQNEAQLDKSGLPSDRFFAERPEGSVSTLKIQRTQQEDSAVYLCASSRTGPVGGEAFFGQGTRLTVV.